The present T cell receptor (beta chain) was sequenced within a study of tumor-infiltrating lymphocytes in localized non-small cell lung cancer. Overall study: From each patient, both tumor and uninvolved lung, non-adjacent to tumor, were sampled. Study-level findings and limits: Technical variation could not be separated from intratumor heterogeneity here. Not all patients were TCR sequenced, owing to tissue quantity. Higher tumor T cell infiltration than in uninvolved lung was supported by TCRbeta sequencing.

Looked up from germline, CDR1 is SGHTA and CDR2 is FQGNSA. V was pared by 2 bases and J by 2 bases, with 15 bases between. The CDR3 length is 16 residues. The data were produced by immunoSEQ multiplex PCR, yet TCRdb's version contains in-frame clones alone and is incomplete. This table has about 10,000 clones, roughly 80% appearing once. Comment on this clone: Its specificity is not known.

Sequenced input: uninvolved lung tissue not adjacent to the tumor. The rearrangement joins TRBV7-2 to TRBJ1-1; D remains unclear. The clonotype originates from a human donor with non-small cell lung cancer. The CDR3: CASSLKIGGFNTEAFF. The DNA for the CDR3 is TGTGCCAGCAGCTTAAAAATAGGTGGGTTTAACACTGAAGCTTTCTTT.